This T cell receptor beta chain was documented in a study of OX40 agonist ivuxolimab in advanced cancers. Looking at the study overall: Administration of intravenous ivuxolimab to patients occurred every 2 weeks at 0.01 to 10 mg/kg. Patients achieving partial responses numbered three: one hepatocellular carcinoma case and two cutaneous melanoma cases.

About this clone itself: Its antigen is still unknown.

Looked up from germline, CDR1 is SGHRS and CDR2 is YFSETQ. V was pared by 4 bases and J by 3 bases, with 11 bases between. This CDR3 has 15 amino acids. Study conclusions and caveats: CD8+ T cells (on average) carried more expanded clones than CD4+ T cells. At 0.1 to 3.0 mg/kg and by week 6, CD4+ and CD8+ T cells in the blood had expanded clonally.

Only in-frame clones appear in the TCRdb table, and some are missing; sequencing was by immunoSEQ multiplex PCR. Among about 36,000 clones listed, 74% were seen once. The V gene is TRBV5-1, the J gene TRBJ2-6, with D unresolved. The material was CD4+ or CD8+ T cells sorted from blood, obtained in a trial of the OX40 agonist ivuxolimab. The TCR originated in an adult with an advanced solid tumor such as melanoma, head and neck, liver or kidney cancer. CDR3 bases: TGCGCCAGCAGCGAGAGCTCCCGTGGGGCCAACGTCCTGACTTTC. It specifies CASSESSRGANVLTF. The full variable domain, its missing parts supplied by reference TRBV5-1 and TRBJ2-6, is KAGVTQTPRYLIKTRGQQVTLSCSPISGHRSVSWYQQTPGQGLQFLFEYFSETQRNKGNFPGRFSGRQFSNSRSEMNVSTLELGDSALYLCASSESSRGANVLTFGAGSRLTVL.